One and the same sample provided the 9 T cell receptor beta chains below, sequenced in a study of low-dose radiotherapy and immunotherapy resistance in tumors. With TRAV- and TRBV-specific primers, first-strand cDNA was made, covering the alpha and beta chains. A roughly 20-cycle PCR with a constant-region primer and V-primer adapter amplified TCRs. TCRdb called the reads again in MiXCR, with one record for every CDR3 protein. The data contain about 10,000 distinct CDR3 sequences, 65% of them singletons. The receptor set was obtained from a human donor with advanced metastatic prostate, ovarian, gallbladder or colorectal cancer (not recorded which). This table probably holds off-target reads from a library built for another chain.

The chain couples TRBV29-1 to TRBJ2-7, with 8 bases identical to TRBD1. After removal of 4 bases from V and 5 bases from J, the junction contained 4 bases not matched to a gene. This CDR3 comprises 12 residues. In germline, CDR1 is SQVTM, CDR2 ANQGSEA. The CDR3: CSVGRGRNEQYF. The CDR3, as DNA: TGCAGCGTTGGCAGGGGGCGAAACGAGCAGTACTTC.

The chain couples TRBV28 to TRBJ2-7; 13 nucleotides agree with TRBD2. Germline V CDR1 and CDR2: MDHEN, SYDVKM. The CDR3 is 16 residues long. The V segment lost 5 bases and the J segment 4 bases; nucleotides outside the gene matches: 8. CDR3 nucleotide sequence: TGTGCCAGCAGTAAACTAGCGGGGGGGCGTATATACGAGCAGTACTTC. Encoded protein: CASSKLAGGRIYEQYF.

The chain joins TRBV12-3 or TRBV12-4 to TRBJ1-4; D remains ambiguous. Trimming pared 2 bases from V and 1 base from J, leaving 8 bases between. The CDR3 loop spans 15 amino acids. The CDR3 region is CASSLRGGTNEKLFF. In DNA, the CDR3 is TGTGCCAGCAGTTTAAGAGGAGGAACTAATGAAAAACTGTTTTTT.

In this sample, this clonotype turned up once. The rearrangement links TRBV2 to TRBJ2-1, with TRBD2 matching over 9 bases. The CDR3 is 15 amino acids. The germline V gene has CDR1 SNHLY and CDR2 FYNNEI. V dropped 6 bases and J dropped 4; count of bases not matched to a gene: 7. This CDR3 reads CASRAGGMSYNEQFF. CDR3 nucleotides: TGTGCCAGCAGGGCGGGAGGGATGTCATACAATGAGCAGTTCTTC.

The CDR3 spells CASRGTSGRLTTYEQYF. In nucleotides, the CDR3 is TGCGCCAGCCGAGGAACTAGCGGGAGGCTTACTACCTACGAGCAGTACTTC. The chain is built from TRBV10-2 and TRBJ2-7; TRBD2 aligns across 12 bases. The CDR3 is made up of 17 amino acids. The trim removed 8 bases at V and 2 bases at J, leaving 13 bases unmatched. Germline V gives CDR1 WSHSY, CDR2 SAAADI.

The V gene is TRBV29-1, the J gene TRBJ2-1; tentatively, D is TRBD2 (5 bases). This CDR3 is built from 14 residues. Deletions cut 7 bases from V and 0 bases from J, with 13 bases between. Germline CDR1 and CDR2: SQVTM and ANQGSEA. CDR3 in DNA: TGCAGCGCCGGACTGGCCAGCTCCTACAATGAGCAGTTCTTC. It translates to CSAGLASSYNEQFF.

This clonotype was seen just once. This rearrangement joins TRBV3-1 to TRBJ2-4; D gene unclear. CDR3 size: 14 residues. The germline V gene has CDR1 LGHDT and CDR2 YNNKEL (reference sequence). V dropped 0 bases and J dropped 9 bases, with 12 bases sitting between them. CDR3 sequence reads: CASSQDRVWGIQYF. The CDR3 DNA sequence: TGTGCCAGCAGCCAAGATAGGGTTTGGGGCATTCAGTACTTC.

By its share, this clonotype is medium-sized. The chain is built from TRBV5-5 and TRBJ2-1; D remains unclear. V was pared by 4 bases and J by 9 bases, with 14 bases between. Germline V gene lookup returns CDR1 SGHKS and CDR2 YYEKEE (reference sequence). The CDR3 loop spans 13 amino acids. CDR3 in amino acids: CASSTDGRSEQFF. The CDR3 DNA is TGTGCCAGCAGCACGGACGGGCGGAGTGAGCAGTTCTTC. The full variable domain, rest sourced from reference TRBV5-5 and TRBJ2-1, is DAGVTQSPTHLIKTRGQQVTLRCSPISGHKSVSWYQQVLGQGPQFIFQYYEKEERGRGNFPDRFSARQFPNYSSELNVNALLLGDSALYLCASSTDGRSEQFFGPGTRLTVL.

This clonotype was counted a few times. This sequence joins TRBV12-3 or TRBV12-4 and TRBJ2-1; unclear D gene. V lost 1 base and J 8 bases, leaving 12 bases between the germline ends. This CDR3 comprises 14 residues. The DNA for the CDR3 is TGTGCCAGCAGTTTAGGAGGAACCCAAGATGAGCAGTTCTTC. It is translated as CASSLGGTQDEQFF.